Listed below are T cell receptor beta chains from one sample, sequenced in a study of a mutant IDH1 vaccine in newly diagnosed glioma. The assay was immunoSEQ multiplex PCR, and TCRdb's table has in-frame clones only and misses some. The sample has about 98,000 clones; 80% to 90% are singletons. The sample here was PBMCs, taken from a glioma patient treated with radiotherapy, temozolomide or both. The source of these receptors is a woman between 45 and 60 years old with glioma. The CDR3 runs from the conserved cysteine through the conserved F or W. Each record gives: V gene, D gene, clone size, J gene, CDR3 protein, CDR3 DNA. D genes are given only for firm matches. Rows give clone size only sometimes, using once, few, many, or a class for an expanded clone.

TRBV19	.	.	TRBJ1-1	CASSKIRYEPTEAFF	TGTGCCAGTAGTAAGATTAGGTACGAACCCACTGAAGCTTTCTTT
TRBV7-7	.	.	TRBJ2-7	CASSLAAGARYEQYF	TGTGCTAGCAGCTTAGCCGCAGGGGCCCGCTACGAGCAGTACTTC
TRBV6-5	.	.	TRBJ1-1	CASIQNTEAFF	TGTGCCAGCATCCAGAACACTGAAGCTTTCTTT
TRBV5-4	.	few	TRBJ1-2	CASSNPGRSGYTF	TGTGCCAGTAGCAACCCGGGACGATCCGGCTACACCTTC
TRBV9	TRBD2	.	TRBJ2-1	CASSAELAGHSSYNEQFF	TGTGCCAGCAGCGCCGAACTAGCGGGTCATTCCTCCTACAATGAGCAGTTCTTC
TRBV5-1	.	.	TRBJ2-7	CASSQEAYEQYF	TGCGCCAGCAGCCAAGAAGCCTACGAGCAGTACTTC
TRBV7-2	TRBD1	.	TRBJ1-1	CASSTGTASTEAFF	TGTGCCAGCAGCACCGGGACAGCGAGCACTGAAGCTTTCTTT
TRBV4-2	TRBD2	once	TRBJ2-7	CASSQLAGGPYEQYF	TGTGCCAGCAGCCAACTAGCGGGAGGGCCCTACGAGCAGTACTTC
TRBV6-1	.	.	TRBJ1-2	CASTPVPNYGYTF	TGTGCCAGCACCCCGGTTCCAAACTATGGCTACACCTTC
TRBV6-6	TRBD1	.	TRBJ1-1	CASSPDRGDTEAFF	TGTGCCAGCAGTCCAGACAGGGGCGACACTGAAGCTTTCTTT
TRBV2	TRBD1	.	TRBJ2-3	CASARGTSDTDTQYF	TGTGCCAGCGCCAGGGGGACATCGGACACAGATACGCAGTATTTT
TRBV4-1	TRBD1	.	TRBJ1-2	CASSQGPGQGRGGYTF	TGCGCCAGCAGCCAAGGACCGGGACAGGGGCGTGGAGGCTACACCTTC
TRBV12-2	.	once	TRBJ2-7	CASRFGDRVPAYYEQYF	TGTGCAAGTCGCTTCGGGGACAGGGTTCCCGCTTACTACGAGCAGTACTTC
TRBV28	TRBD1	.	TRBJ1-4	CASRIPGQGYEKLFF	TGTGCCAGCAGAATTCCGGGACAGGGATATGAAAAACTGTTTTTT
TRBV11-2	.	few	TRBJ2-5	CASSLGGYQETQYF	TGTGCCAGCAGCTTAGGGGGGTACCAAGAGACCCAGTACTTC
TRBV19	.	.	TRBJ1-1	CASSISQGGTEAFF	TGTGCCAGTAGTATTAGCCAGGGTGGGACTGAAGCTTTCTTT
TRBV27	TRBD1	.	TRBJ1-1	CASSSWDREEAFF	TGTGCCAGCAGTTCCTGGGACAGGGAAGAAGCTTTCTTT
TRBV10-3	.	.	TRBJ1-5	CAISESGIPSQHF	TGTGCCATCAGTGAGTCGGGGATCCCCAGCCAGCATTTT